This T cell receptor (beta chain) stems from a study of persistence of HIV-infected CD4 T cells. This CDR3 region has 13 residues. Trimming took 4 bases from V and 1 from J, leaving 5 bases between them. CDR1 is SEHNR, CDR2 FQNEAQ, per germline (reference sequence). Overall study findings and caveats: CMV- and Gag-responding cells had lower TCRbeta richness than CD3/CD28-responding cells.

A note on this clone: Its cognate antigen is unknown.

This was the immunoSEQ version 4 assay in survey mode. Genomic DNA was diluted to about 9.4 ng/uL, up to roughly 1 ug per sample. Measured with immunoSEQ multiplex PCR; TCRdb has only the in-frame clones, and not every one. The table shows just over 35,000 clones, with more than 75% occurring only once. The stimulus was an HIV-1 Gag 15-mer peptide pool, roughly 1 ug/peptide/mL. CD40L/CD69 double-negative CD45RO-high memory CD4+ T cells were collected. Adults with HIV-1 started suppressive ART while chronically infected. For around 19 hours, CD8-depleted PBMCs received anti-CD28/CD49d costimulation, a CD40-blocking antibody and enfuvirtide.

The receptor's source is an adult with HIV. The donor label of this sample is uncertain. The specimen was cultured CD4+ T cells from PBMCs, collected from a patient who received antiretroviral therapy. The rearrangement links TRBV7-9 to TRBJ1-5; D gene uncertain. The CDR3 protein is CASSSTSNQPQHF. DNA of the CDR3: TGTGCCAGCAGCTCCACGAGCAATCAGCCCCAGCATTTT.